The 8 T cell receptor beta chains reported below all come from one sample, sequenced in a study of blood T cells in healthy people across ages. Through a sample-barcoded 5' primer and a J-beta primer mix, a second PCR was run for roughly 7 to 12 cycles. TCRdb reanalysed the 5' RACE reads using MiXCR and keeps one entry per CDR3 protein. The sample carries hundreds of thousands of distinct CDR3 sequences, under 25% recorded once. Sequencing was carried out using blood. The receptors were sampled from a man in his sixties or seventies in good health.

Only a few counts were recorded for this clonotype. The rearrangement uses TRBV11-1 and TRBJ2-5; 7 bases align to TRBD1. The J call may be wrong; the DNA end is better matched by TRBJ2-1. The length of the CDR3 is 13 residues. The V gene's germline CDR1 is SGHAT and CDR2 FQDESV (reference sequence). CDR3 in amino acids: CASSMGQLNEQFF. The CDR3 nucleotides are TGTGCCAGCAGCATGGGACAGCTTAATGAGCAGTTCTTC.

The gene calls are TRBV29-1 and TRBJ2-3; 7 bases fit TRBD1. The CDR3 runs 13 residues. The germline gives CDR1 SQVTM, CDR2 ANQGSEA. Losses at the gene ends were 3 bases for V and 4 bases for J; bases not matched to a gene: 4. The CDR3 DNA follows: TGCAGCGTTGAGTGGCAGGGGGCAGATACGCAGTATTTT. It yields the protein CSVEWQGADTQYF.

The rearrangement uses TRBV20-1 and TRBJ1-4, with TRBD1 as a possible D gene (5 bases). This CDR3 spans 14 amino acids. Germline values: CDR1 DFQATT, CDR2 SNEGSKA (reference sequence). Trimming took off 6 bases at V and 8 bases at J, with 19 bases between the two ends. The CDR3 reads CSAPPLGDEEKLFF. DNA of the CDR3: TGCAGTGCCCCACCCTTGGGGGACGAAGAAAAACTGTTTTTT.

The gene calls are TRBV20-1 and TRBJ2-7; 8 bases match TRBD2. The germline V gene has CDR1 DFQATT and CDR2 SNEGSKA (reference sequence). This CDR3 contains 14 residues. The V and J ends lost 2 bases and 0 bases, in that order; junction bases with no gene match: 3. The CDR3 DNA follows: TGCAGTGCTAGATCTGGACTAGCCTCCTACGAGCAGTACTTC. Residues: CSARSGLASYEQYF.

This clonotype appeared many times. This chain connects TRBV7-2 to TRBJ2-5, with D possibly being TRBD2 (6 bases). The CDR3 runs to 15 residues. Germline-derived CDR1 and CDR2 are SGHTA and FQGNSA. V dropped 3 bases and J dropped 5 bases, with 16 bases sitting between them. The CDR3 here is CASSLAWRALETQYF. DNA of the CDR3: TGTGCCAGCAGCTTGGCTTGGAGGGCCCTCGAGACCCAGTACTTC.

The sample holds a few counts of this clonotype. The chain carries TRBV10-2 and TRBJ1-5; no reliable D call. This CDR3 contains 13 residues. Germline-derived CDR1 and CDR2 are WSHSY and SAAADI. V lost 3 bases to trimming and J lost 5 bases, with 8 bases between them. The CDR3 loop is CASSDNSYQPQHF. Written as DNA, the CDR3 is TGCGCCAGCAGTGACAACAGCTATCAGCCCCAGCATTTT.

The chain carries TRBV19 and TRBJ2-5, with a tentative D call TRBD2 (6 bases). The V gene's germline CDR1 is LNHDA and CDR2 SQIVND (reference sequence). V lost 3 bases and J 2 bases, leaving 16 bases between the germline ends. CDR3 length equals 16 residues. The CDR3 region is CASSMVVASAQETQYF. The CDR3 bases are TGTGCCAGTAGTATGGTGGTGGCTAGCGCACAAGAGACCCAGTACTTC.

The chain has TRBV20-1 and TRBJ2-2; 12 nucleotides align to TRBD2. V gave up 3 bases and J gave up 4 bases; unmatched junction bases: 6. This CDR3 spans 16 amino acids. Germline loops: CDR1 DFQATT, CDR2 SNEGSKA (reference sequence). In DNA, the CDR3 is TGCAGTGCTAGGCATGGGACTAGCGGGTTCACCGGGGAGCTGTTTTTT. This encodes CSARHGTSGFTGELFF.